Presented here are 24 T cell receptor beta chains from one specimen sequenced in a study of blood T cell repertoires in COVID-19. Method: immunoSEQ multiplex PCR; TCRdb's copy keeps in-frame clones and lacks some. The sample holds approximately 240,000 clones; around 83% are singletons and the top ten take 1.4%. The sample comprised peripheral blood. Receptor source: a woman between 35 and 50 years old who had recovered from COVID-19.

The genes are TRBV19 and TRBJ2-7; D remains ambiguous. The CDR3 is made up of 13 amino acids. Germline values: CDR1 LNHDA, CDR2 SQIVND (reference sequence). The V gene lost 5 bases and the J gene lost 3 bases, with 11 bases spanning the gap. The CDR3 here is CASSPHGHYEQYF. The CDR3 DNA sequence: TGTGCCAGTAGTCCCCATGGCCACTACGAGCAGTACTTC.

V is TRBV5-4 and J is TRBJ1-1; 7 nucleotides match TRBD1. The CDR3 has 15 amino acids. Trimming removed 3 bases from V and 2 bases from J; junction bases left unmatched: 7. CDR1 is SGHNT and CDR2 is YYREEE in the germline V gene (reference sequence). CDR3 DNA: TGTGCCAGCAGCTCCCAGGGGGTAATCAACACTGAAGCTTTCTTT. This encodes CASSSQGVINTEAFF.

This rearrangement joins TRBV6-5 to TRBJ2-5; tentatively, D is TRBD1 (5 bases). Deletions cut 0 bases from V and 4 bases from J, with 12 bases between. The germline V gene has CDR1 MNHEY and CDR2 SVGAGI. This CDR3 has 15 residues. For the CDR3, the DNA is TGTGCCAGCAGTTACTCTGCAGGGATGGTAGAGACCCAGTACTTC. It translates to CASSYSAGMVETQYF.

This rearrangement joins TRBV2 to TRBJ2-3; maybe TRBD1 (6 bases). The CDR3 has 14 amino acids. Germline V lookup: CDR1 SNHLY, CDR2 FYNNEI. Deletions cut 4 bases from V and 3 bases from J, with 11 bases between. The CDR3 region has the DNA TGTGCCAGCAGTGGGCGGACAGAAACAGATACGCAGTATTTT. Its protein is CASSGRTETDTQYF.

The chain carries TRBV7-9 and TRBJ2-7; 12 nucleotides align to TRBD1. The CDR3 spans 15 residues. Germline CDR1 reads SEHNR; CDR2 reads FQNEAQ (reference sequence). The junction had 8 bases not matched to a gene; V was cut back by 4 bases and J by 7 bases. CDR3 loop: CASSWGTGGFEEQYF. Written as DNA, the CDR3 is TGTGCCAGCAGCTGGGGGACAGGGGGCTTTGAAGAGCAGTACTTC.

The V call is TRBV7-8, the J call TRBJ1-1; 7 positions match TRBD1. The germline CDR1 and CDR2 sequences are SGHVS and FQNEAQ. The CDR3 is 15 amino acids. The V segment lost 9 bases and the J segment 0 bases; nucleotides outside the gene matches: 10. The CDR3 sequence: CASAYQGELNTEAFF. CDR3 nucleotide sequence: TGTGCCAGTGCCTACCAGGGGGAACTGAACACTGAAGCTTTCTTT. Drawing the rest from reference TRBV7-8 and TRBJ1-1, the complete variable domain is GAGVSQSPRYKVAKRGQDVALRCDPISGHVSLFWYQQALGQGPEFLTYFQNEAQLDKSGLPSDRFFAERPEGSVSTLKIQRTQQEDSAVYLCASAYQGELNTEAFFGQGTRLTVV.

The chain recombines TRBV20-1 with TRBJ2-7, with TRBD1 matching over 7 bases. This CDR3 is built from 11 residues. V shed 3 bases, J shed 5 bases, and the junction held 1 base outside the gene matches. The V gene's germline CDR1 is DFQATT and CDR2 SNEGSKA (reference sequence). The CDR3 bases are TGCAGTGCTAGTGGGACAGACGAGCAGTACTTC. It codes for CSASGTDEQYF.

The chain is built from TRBV4-3 and TRBJ2-7; tentative D call: TRBD1 (6 bases). The CDR3 runs 15 residues. CDR1 and CDR2 from the germline V gene are LGHNA and YSLEER. V lost 0 bases and J lost 3, with 12 bases in between. Written as DNA, the CDR3 is TGCGCCAGCAGCCAAGATCCAGCCAGGGGCTACGAGCAGTACTTC. It is translated as CASSQDPARGYEQYF.

This clone was counted between two and nine times. The chain joins TRBV12-3 or TRBV12-4 to TRBJ1-2; 7 nucleotides align to TRBD1. The CDR3 contains 13 residues. The V and J ends lost 5 bases and 3 bases, in that order; junction bases with no gene match: 3. The CDR3 sequence is CASSEQGYYGYTF. The CDR3 DNA is TGTGCCAGCAGTGAACAGGGGTACTATGGCTACACCTTC.

V is TRBV4-1 and J is TRBJ1-1, with 7 bases fitting TRBD1. Germline V lookup: CDR1 MGHRA, CDR2 YSYEKL. The CDR3 is made up of 14 amino acids. V shed 1 base and J 4 bases; nucleotides not matched to a gene: 3. Here the CDR3 reads CASSQGQGGTEAFF. The CDR3 nucleotides are TGCGCCAGCAGCCAAGGTCAGGGGGGCACTGAAGCTTTCTTT.

The genes are TRBV11-2 and TRBJ2-1, with TRBD2 matching over 7 bases. Trimming cost V 4 bases and J 4 bases; bases outside gene matches: 7. The germline CDR1 and CDR2 sequences are SGHAT and FQNNGV. The CDR3 consists of 15 residues. CDR3 sequence: CASSSRGGVYNEQFF. The DNA of the CDR3 is TGTGCCAGCAGCTCTAGGGGAGGGGTGTACAATGAGCAGTTCTTC.

This clone has just one count. J is TRBJ2-3 and V is TRBV28; 10 positions match TRBD2. This CDR3 has 20 residues. CDR1 and CDR2 (germline): MDHEN, SYDVKM. J gave up 2 bases and V 6 bases, and 20 bases lay outside the gene matches. CDR3 bases: TGTGCCAGCAGCTACCCACTGGTAGCGGGGGGACCTAAGGACACAGATACGCAGTATTTT. Translating gives CASSYPLVAGGPKDTDTQYF. The full variable domain, completed using reference TRBV28 and TRBJ2-3, is DVKVTQSSRYLVKRTGEKVFLECVQDMDHENMFWYRQDPGLGLRLIYFSYDVKMKEKGDIPEGYSVSREKKERFSLILESASTNQTSMYLCASSYPLVAGGPKDTDTQYFGPGTRLTVL.

The chain uses TRBV6-6 and TRBJ2-1, with 10 bases lining up with TRBD1. CDR1 is MNHNY and CDR2 is SVGAGI in the germline V gene (reference sequence). The CDR3 covers 16 residues. V dropped 6 bases and J dropped 6; count of bases not matched to a gene: 11. In DNA form, the CDR3 reads TGTGCCAGCAGACAGCCGGGACAGGGGCCAGGCAATGAGCAGTTCTTC. It translates to CASRQPGQGPGNEQFF.

Points on this clone: It may be a read error: a sequence one base away is much more abundant. The rearrangement links TRBV27 to TRBJ1-1; TRBD1 is a possible D gene (5 bases). The CDR3 length is 14 residues. V was shortened by 1 base and J by 1 base, with 7 bases between the two germline ends. Germline assignment: CDR1 MNHEY and CDR2 SMNVEV (reference sequence). The CDR3 DNA is TGTGCCAGCAGTTTATTGGGGCGGAACACTGAAGCTTTCTTT. Protein: CASSLLGRNTEAFF.

V usage is TRBV6-5 and J usage is TRBJ2-1, with 7 nucleotides matching TRBD1. Germline loops: CDR1 MNHEY, CDR2 SVGAGI. This CDR3 comprises 11 residues. V trimming: 6 bases; J trimming: 9 bases; junction bases outside the gene matches: 2. CDR3 nucleotide sequence: TGTGCCAGCAGGAGGGACAGTGAGCAGTTCTTC. Translating it yields CASRRDSEQFF.

The chain recombines TRBV4-3 with TRBJ2-2; 7 bases align to TRBD2. Germline CDR1 reads LGHNA; CDR2 reads YSLEER. V lost 6 bases, J lost 3 bases, and 10 bases stayed unmatched. The CDR3 spans 16 residues. The CDR3 bases are TGCGCCAGCAGTCCCATGCGGGGAGGGTACACCGGGGAGCTGTTTTTT. This sequence encodes CASSPMRGGYTGELFF.

The genes are TRBV7-2 and TRBJ2-7, with 11 nucleotides matching TRBD2. The CDR3 is made up of 14 amino acids. The germline gives CDR1 SGHTA, CDR2 FQGNSA. V was pared by 4 bases and J by 2 bases, with 1 base of the junction left unmatched. CDR3 amino acids: CASSSSGGPYEQYF. Written as DNA, the CDR3 is TGTGCCAGCAGCTCTAGCGGGGGGCCCTACGAGCAGTACTTC.

The V and J genes are TRBV5-1 and TRBJ1-4, with D possibly TRBD1 on 5 matching bases. This CDR3 has 13 amino acids. CDR1 and CDR2 from the germline V gene are SGHRS and YFSETQ. Trimming stripped 2 bases from V and 8 bases from J, with 10 bases between. Written as DNA, the CDR3 is TGCGCCAGCAGCTTCGGGGGGAGAGAAAAACTGTTTTTT. Translation: CASSFGGREKLFF.

The chain has TRBV2 and TRBJ2-7; 7 bases line up with TRBD1. This CDR3 region has 13 residues. With 4 bases clipped from V and 6 bases from J, the junction kept 6 bases outside the gene matches. CDR1 is SNHLY and CDR2 is FYNNEI in the germline V gene. In nucleotides, the CDR3 is TGTGCCAGCAGTGTCTACAGGGGTTCCGAGCAGTACTTC. It specifies CASSVYRGSEQYF.

The gene calls are TRBV30 and TRBJ1-2, with unresolved D. V gave up 0 bases and J gave up 7 bases, with 15 bases separating them. CDR3 length: 14 amino acids. Germline V gene sequence: CDR1 GTSNPN, CDR2 SVGIG (reference sequence). The CDR3 DNA reads TGTGCCTGGAGTGTTGGGTCAGGTATAGGTGGCTACACCTTC. Protein: CAWSVGSGIGGYTF.

A single count supports this clone. The chain employs TRBV29-1 and TRBJ2-7, with 8 bases fitting TRBD1. The CDR3 runs 12 residues. V shed 7 bases, J shed 7 bases, and the junction held 9 bases outside the gene matches. Germline V gives CDR1 SQVTM, CDR2 ANQGSEA. In DNA form, the CDR3 reads TGCAGCGGCAGGGGGCTAAGGTGGGAGCAGTACTTC. The encoded protein is CSGRGLRWEQYF.

The V and J genes are TRBV2 and TRBJ2-5, with a weak D call TRBD1 (6 bases). From germline, CDR1 is SNHLY and CDR2 FYNNEI. V was pared by 3 bases and J by 5 bases, with 13 bases between. The length of the CDR3 is 14 residues. CDR3 sequence reads: CASSDGQGWETQYF. In DNA form, the CDR3 reads TGTGCCAGCAGTGATGGGCAGGGGTGGGAGACCCAGTACTTC.

J is TRBJ2-2 and V is TRBV14; 13 positions agree with TRBD2. Germline V gene data show CDR1 as SGHDN and CDR2 as FVKESK. Trimming removed 2 bases from V and 3 bases from J; junction bases left unmatched: 3. The CDR3 contains 17 residues. The CDR3 sequence: CASSQRTSGGYTGELFF. The CDR3 DNA sequence: TGTGCCAGCAGCCAACGGACTAGCGGGGGTTACACCGGGGAGCTGTTTTTT.

V gene TRBV5-1 combines with J gene TRBJ2-3, with D perhaps TRBD1 (5 bases). Germline values: CDR1 SGHRS, CDR2 YFSETQ. CDR3 length: 15 amino acids. V was pared by 2 bases and J by 2 bases, with 12 bases between. The CDR3 sequence is CASSLRTLNTDTQYF. The CDR3 region has the DNA TGCGCCAGCAGCTTACGGACATTGAACACAGATACGCAGTATTTT. Based on the CDR3 plus reference TRBV5-1 and TRBJ2-3, the full variable domain is KAGVTQTPRYLIKTRGQQVTLSCSPISGHRSVSWYQQTPGQGLQFLFEYFSETQRNKGNFPGRFSGRQFSNSRSEMNVSTLELGDSALYLCASSLRTLNTDTQYFGPGTRLTVL.